This TCR beta chain was identified during a study of blood T cell repertoires in COVID-19. Study information: Samples taken during acute and convalescent COVID-19 were collected in the United States, Italy and Spain.

The CDR3 is made up of 12 amino acids. The V gene lost 10 bases and the J gene lost 5 bases, with 15 bases spanning the gap. The germline CDR1 and CDR2 sequences are ENHRY and SYGVKD. Generated by immunoSEQ multiplex PCR, the TCRdb table keeps only in-frame clones and is missing some. Of tens of thousands of clones listed, 65% to 90% were seen once; the top ten hold about 10%. This sequence originates from a man in his forties or fifties with COVID-19, enrolled during active disease. The sequenced sample was peripheral blood. V usage is TRBV10-3 and J usage is TRBJ2-7; TRBD2 is a possible D gene (7 bases). This chain's CDR3 is CASKGGKDEQYF. The CDR3 DNA follows: TGTGCCAGTAAGGGGGGGAAAGACGAGCAGTACTTC.